The subject of this entry is one TCR beta chain. This clonotype has a count of ten or more. It has no known antigen specificity. It has no much larger one-base neighbor in the sample; base qualities were not kept. The sample comes from a study of spatial heterogeneity in lung cancer (dated by TCRdb to about 2019). Broadly, across the study: More beta-chain than alpha-chain transcripts were consistently detected, likely reflecting higher beta-chain transcript abundance. In the raw uncorrected reads, each unique combination of TCR and UMI appeared more than ten times on average. TCR alpha and beta repertoires were quantitatively compared across multiple tumor regions, matched nontumor lung and blood in non-small cell lung cancer. Both alpha and beta chains were TCR-sequenced in 200 to 250 tumor regions, 64 matched nontumor lung samples and roughly 50 PBMC samples obtained at surgery. Nonsynonymous mutation counts, determined by whole-exome sequencing of tumor tissue, were related to features of the TCR repertoire. Overall study results and their limits: Ubiquitous expanded tumor TCRs were found in blood more often at tumor resection than at routine follow-up. Confirming at a functional level the hypothesis that regional TCRs recognize regional mutations was considered to require additional single-cell paired TCR alpha and beta sequencing.

Receptors were amplified or captured by 5' RACE. Sequencing used a NextSeq 500. To allow correction of PCR and sequencing errors, the TCR library protocol tagged every TCR cDNA molecule with a unique molecular identifier. The published analysis was carried out like this. TCR identification, UMI-based error correction and CDR3 extraction were all carried out with Decombinator tools. TCRs above a frequency of 2 per 1,000, corresponding to the top 1% of the tumor frequency distribution, were defined as expanded. Renyi diversity was computed with the R vegan package after each repertoire had been subsampled 100 times to 5,000 TCRs. To build CDR3 similarity networks, amino acid triplet string-kernel similarity was used, and CDR3s were connected when their pairwise similarity was above 0.82. TCRdb reanalyzed the raw reads on its own, using fastp at Q25 for trimming and MiXCR for clone calling, and kept in-frame beta chains. Under each unique CDR3 protein, matching rows form one entry showing the most common genes and DNA. The V and J calls and clone size come from TCRdb's table, not from the authors' own analysis. The sample data list around 74,000 distinct CDR3 sequences, and 13% of these were observed just once. The top ten hold approximately 7.2% of the sample.

The V and J ends are trimmed by 8 bases and 9 bases, leaving 14 bases between them. The cysteine opens and the phenylalanine closes a CDR3 of 12 amino acids. The sequence is cut down to CDR3 DNA, 36 bases in frame from base 1. CDR1 and CDR2 were assigned from the germline V gene (reference sequence) as WNHNN and SYGVQD. The time point tag for this specimen amounts to: sample taken at primary tumor resection. For TCR sequencing, whole RNA was extracted from tumor and nontumor lung tissue, or from cryopreserved PBMC samples, and no cell sorting was done. Donors were approximately 72 patients with early-stage, untreated non-small cell lung cancer from the lung TRACERx cohort. Patients were selected for TCR sequencing only if sufficient RNA was available from at least two tumor regions.

The sequenced sample was PBMCs, obtained at surgery. This TCR came from a male donor with early-stage non-small cell lung cancer. Recombination joined TRBV10-1 with TRBJ2-1; the D gene identity is not certain. The CDR3 corresponds to CASGPTPGEQFF. The DNA sequence reads TGCGCCAGCGGACCCACCCCGGGTGAGCAGTTCTTC.